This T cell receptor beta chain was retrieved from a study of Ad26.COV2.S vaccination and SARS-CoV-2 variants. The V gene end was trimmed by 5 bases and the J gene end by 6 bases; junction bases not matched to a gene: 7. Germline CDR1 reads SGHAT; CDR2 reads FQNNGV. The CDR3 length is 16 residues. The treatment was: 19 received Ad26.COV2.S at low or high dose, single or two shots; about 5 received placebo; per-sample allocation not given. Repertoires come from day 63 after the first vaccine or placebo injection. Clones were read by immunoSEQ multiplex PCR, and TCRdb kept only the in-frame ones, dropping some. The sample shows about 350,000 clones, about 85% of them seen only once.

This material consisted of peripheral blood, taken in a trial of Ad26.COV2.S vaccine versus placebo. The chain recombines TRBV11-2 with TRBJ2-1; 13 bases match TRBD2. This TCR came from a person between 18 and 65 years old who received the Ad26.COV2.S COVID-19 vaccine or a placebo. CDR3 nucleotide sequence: TGTGCCAGCAGCCCCACTAGCGGGAGGGCCGGCAATGAGCAGTTCTTC. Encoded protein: CASSPTSGRAGNEQFF.